The TCR beta chain described here comes from a study of T-cell reconstitution after alpha-beta-depleted transplantation in children. The TCRbeta library was prepared with unique molecular identifiers. TCRdb processed the PCR reads anew with MiXCR; each CDR3 protein has one entry. The data show about 91,000 distinct CDR3 sequences, 6.5% to 8.5% seen once. This clonotype was picked up many times. The CDR3 has 13 amino acids. CDR1 and CDR2 from the germline V gene are KGHSH and LQKENI. The V and J ends lost 5 bases and 1 base respectively, with 8 bases between them. Sequenced here: PBMCs from the stem cell graft donor, sampled from the stem cell graft. This sequence was found in a human donor who donated a stem cell graft to a child with congenital amegakaryocytic thrombocytopenia. The chain is built from TRBV18 and TRBJ1-1; unclear D gene. The DNA of the CDR3 is TGTGCCAGCTCAGACCAGTCGAACACTGAAGCTTTCTTT. Translating it yields CASSDQSNTEAFF. The full variable domain, rest sourced from reference TRBV18 and TRBJ1-1, is NAGVMQNPRHLVRRRGQEARLRCSPMKGHSHVYWYRQLPEEGLKFMVYLQKENIIDESGMPKERFSAEFPKEGPSILRIQQVVRGDSAAYFCASSDQSNTEAFFGQGTRLTVV.